Shown below are 10 T cell receptor beta chains from a single sample sequenced in a study of cytomegalovirus exposure and HLA in healthy donors (dated by TCRdb to about 2017). The library was generated by the immunoSEQ multiplex PCR assay. For the multiplex PCR, a mixture combining 60 forward primers for TCR Vbeta segments and 13 reverse primers for TCR Jbeta segments was used. TCRdb retrieved this table from immuneACCESS and kept in-frame rearrangements only. Not all clones are present; in checked studies, unresolved V genes account for under half, and no reason is known for the remainder. This sample is represented by about 260,000 clones; just over 70% of them were singletons. The ten largest account for approximately 2.5% of the sample. The sequenced sample consisted of PBMCs. The receptors here all came from a female donor in good health and CMV-seronegative.

This chain joins TRBV2 and TRBJ1-5, with D possibly matching TRBD1 (5 bases). CDR1 SNHLY and CDR2 FYNNEI come from the germline V gene. Trimming removed 6 bases from V and 11 bases from J, with 20 bases in between. There are 14 residues in the CDR3. This CDR3 is CASSHRQSLASQHF. DNA of the CDR3: TGTGCCAGCAGCCATCGACAGTCCCTAGCGTCCCAGCATTTT.

The chain links TRBV13 to TRBJ2-7, with D possibly being TRBD2 (6 bases). This CDR3 has 14 amino acids. Trimming stripped 2 bases from V and 2 bases from J, with 10 bases between. Germline V CDR1 and CDR2: PRHDT, FYEKMQ (reference sequence). The CDR3 is CASSLSSGPYEQYF. CDR3 coding DNA: TGTGCCAGCAGCTTAAGTAGCGGTCCCTACGAGCAGTACTTC. Together with reference TRBV13 and TRBJ2-7, the CDR3 gives the full variable domain: AAGVIQSPRHLIKEKRETATLKCYPIPRHDTVYWYQQGPGQDPQFLISFYEKMQSDKGSIPDRFSAQQFSDYHSELNMSSLELGDSALYFCASSLSSGPYEQYFGPGTRLTVT.

CDR3 residues: CASSQGVQAYGYTF. In DNA form, the CDR3 reads TGTGCCAGCAGCCAAGGGGTCCAGGCCTATGGCTACACCTTC. The V call is TRBV4-2, the J call TRBJ1-2; no clear D. The V end was cut by 1 base, the J end by 4 bases, with 10 bases between. Per the germline V gene, CDR1 is LGHNA and CDR2 is YNFKEQ. The CDR3 covers 14 residues.

The chain recombines TRBV7-6 with TRBJ2-3, with 12 bases aligning to TRBD2. The CDR3 is 17 amino acids. Per the germline V gene, CDR1 is SGHVS and CDR2 is FNYEAQ. J gave up 5 bases and V 2 bases, and 8 bases lay outside the gene matches. The CDR3 DNA follows: TGTGCCAGCAGCTTACCGTCGACTAGCGGGAGCGAAGATACGCAGTATTTT. Translating it yields CASSLPSTSGSEDTQYF.

A remark on this clone: This CDR3 is missing its conserved last phenylalanine or tryptophan, likely due to a read error. V usage is TRBV5-4 and J usage is TRBJ1-2; weak D call: TRBD1 (5 bases). This CDR3 is 13 amino acids long. The V end was cut by 7 bases, the J end by 10 bases, with 20 bases between. In germline, CDR1 is SGHNT, CDR2 YYREEE (reference sequence). The CDR3 DNA follows: TGTGCCAGCGCCCCGGGGGAGCAACTAGTCTACACCCTC. It is translated as CASAPGEQLVYTL.

V usage is TRBV5-1 and J usage is TRBJ2-2, with D possibly matching TRBD1 (5 bases). CDR3 length: 16 residues. CDR1 is SGHRS, CDR2 YFSETQ, per germline. Trimming removed 2 bases from V and 4 bases from J, with 15 bases in between. This CDR3 reads CASSFGAGPSTGELFF. The CDR3 DNA reads as TGCGCCAGCAGCTTTGGGGCAGGGCCTTCCACCGGGGAGCTGTTTTTT.

The chain is built from TRBV7-2 and TRBJ2-1, with 7 bases matching TRBD2. V lost 0 bases, J lost 8 bases, and 7 bases stayed unmatched. The CDR3 spans 15 residues. The germline V gene has CDR1 SGHTA and CDR2 FQGNSA. The CDR3 sequence: CASSLAGAGEHEQFF. As DNA, the CDR3 is TGTGCCAGCAGCTTAGCGGGCGCGGGAGAGCATGAGCAGTTCTTC.

The chain joins TRBV5-1 to TRBJ1-1, with 8 positions matching TRBD1. There are 14 residues in the CDR3. The ends lost 2 bases at V and 0 bases at J; junction bases unmatched: 0. Germline CDR1 reads SGHRS; CDR2 reads YFSETQ. The CDR3 DNA sequence: TGCGCCAGCAGCTTCAGGGGGCTGAACACTGAAGCTTTCTTT. Protein: CASSFRGLNTEAFF.

V gene TRBV6-5 combines with J gene TRBJ1-1; D not resolved. The CDR3 has 14 amino acids. Per the germline V gene, CDR1 is MNHEY and CDR2 is SVGAGI. Trimming pared 6 bases from V and 0 bases from J, leaving 11 bases between. CDR3 sequence reads: CASREASLNTEAFF. The CDR3 DNA sequence: TGTGCCAGCAGGGAGGCGAGTTTGAACACTGAAGCTTTCTTT.

V and J are TRBV14 and TRBJ2-7; the D is unclear. CDR1 is SGHDN and CDR2 is FVKESK in the germline V gene. The V end was cut by 0 bases, the J end by 1 base, with 4 bases between. CDR3 length: 13 amino acids. The CDR3 bases are TGTGCCAGCAGCCAAGATTTATCCTACGAGCAGTACTTC. This encodes CASSQDLSYEQYF.